The rows below give T cell receptor beta chains drawn from one sample of a study of cytotoxic CD8 clonotypes in ibrutinib-treated CLL. Only in-frame clones appear in the TCRdb table, and some are missing; sequencing was by immunoSEQ multiplex PCR. This sample has 12,000 or so clones, with 79% found just once. The sequencing used PBMCs, collected at disease progression, from a patient treated with ibrutinib. These receptors came from a human donor with chronic lymphocytic leukemia. Both conserved end residues are part of each CDR3. D genes are given only for firm matches. Rows give clone size only sometimes, using once, few, many, or a class for an expanded clone.

.	TRBV11-2	TRBJ2-3	.	TGTGCCAGCAGCTTAGTCGCCCGACTCACCACAGATACGCAGTATTTT	CASSLVARLTTDTQYF
few	TRBV29-1	TRBJ2-5	TRBD1	TGCAGCGTTGAACTCGACAGGGGGCGGTCAGAGACCCAGTACTTC	CSVELDRGRSETQYF
.	TRBV2	TRBJ2-7	.	TGTGCCAGCAGTGCTGAGGACGGCTACGAGCAGTACTTC	CASSAEDGYEQYF
.	TRBV5-6	TRBJ1-2	.	TGTGCCAGCAGCTTGGTGGTGGCAGGCTATGGCTACACCTTC	CASSLVVAGYGYTF
.	TRBV30	TRBJ2-5	.	TGTGCCTGGAGTCGCAGGGCGGATAGGGAGACCCAGTACTTC	CAWSRRADRETQYF
.	TRBV6-5	TRBJ1-1	TRBD1	TGTGCCAGCAGTTACGGGACAGGGAACACTGAAGCTTTCTTT	CASSYGTGNTEAFF
once	TRBV10-3	TRBJ2-6	TRBD1	TGTGCCACCCAGGGTGGAGGACAGGGGTGGATTGGGGCCAACGTCCTGACTTTC	CATQGGGQGWIGANVLTF
.	TRBV28	TRBJ1-3	TRBD1	TGTGCCAGCAGCCCGACAGGGGTCGGAAACACCATATATTTT	CASSPTGVGNTIYF
.	TRBV28	TRBJ1-5	.	TGTGCCAGCAGTTTTATCGAGTTAGGGGGCAATCAGCCCCAGCATTTT	CASSFIELGGNQPQHF
.	TRBV5-6	TRBJ2-7	TRBD1	TGTGCCAGCAGCTCACTAGACAGGGGCTCCTACGAGCAGTACTTC	CASSSLDRGSYEQYF
.	TRBV7-2	TRBJ2-7	.	TGTGCCAGCAGCGTAGGATTCTACGAGCAGTACTTC	CASSVGFYEQYF
.	TRBV7-8	TRBJ2-2	.	TGTGCCAGCAGCTATCGGAGCGACACCGGGGAGCTGTTTTTT	CASSYRSDTGELFF
few	TRBV5-4	TRBJ2-5	.	TGTGCCAGCAGCCCGGGACTTCAAGAGACCCAGTACTTC	CASSPGLQETQYF
once	TRBV19	TRBJ2-1	TRBD1	TGTGCCAGTAGTCGCCCCGTCGTAGGGACAGGGGCCTACAATGAGCAGTTCTTC	CASSRPVVGTGAYNEQFF
.	TRBV7-9	TRBJ2-3	.	TGTGCCAGCAGCTGGCTGGTAGATACGCAGTATTTT	CASSWLVDTQYF
.	TRBV19	TRBJ1-4	.	TGTGCCAGTAGTTCGTTGGGGGCTTCTAATGAAAAACTGTTTTTT	CASSSLGASNEKLFF
.	TRBV20-1	TRBJ2-3	.	TGCAGTGCCAGCTCGGGACTCCCGCAGTATTTT	CSASSGLPQYF
.	TRBV5-1	TRBJ2-3	.	TGCGCCAGCAGCTTGGGGCAGGGTGCAGATACGCAGTATTTT	CASSLGQGADTQYF
.	TRBV9	TRBJ2-5	TRBD1	TGTGCCAGCAGCTCCGGACAGGGACGAGAGACCCAGTACTTC	CASSSGQGRETQYF
.	TRBV4-2	TRBJ1-5	.	TGTGCCAGCAGCCAAGATCTCGGGGATAGCAATCAGCCCCAGCATTTT	CASSQDLGDSNQPQHF
.	TRBV6-6	TRBJ2-3	TRBD2	TGTGCCAGCAGGCGAGGACTAGCGGGTTACACAGATACGCAGTATTTT	CASRRGLAGYTDTQYF
.	TRBV14	TRBJ2-5	TRBD2	TGTGCCAGCAGCCAAGAAGGGTCGCTAGCGGGACGGGGGCAGTACTTC	CASSQEGSLAGRGQYF
.	TRBV6-1	TRBJ1-2	TRBD1	TGTGCCAGCAGGGGACAGGCGTATGGCTACACCTTC	CASRGQAYGYTF
.	TRBV5-1	TRBJ1-4	TRBD1	TGCGCCAGCAGCTCCCTCGGGACAGGGGGCGATGAAAAACTGTTTTTT	CASSSLGTGGDEKLFF
.	TRBV5-1	TRBJ2-3	.	TGCGCCAGCAGACTACAGGAAGGTCTAGATACGCAGTATTTT	CASRLQEGLDTQYF
.	TRBV6-1	TRBJ2-2	TRBD1	TGTGCCAGCAGTAGACAGGGGGCGATAGCCGGGGAGCTGTTTTTT	CASSRQGAIAGELFF
.	TRBV7-9	TRBJ2-7	.	TGTGCCAGCAGGTTCGGCGGGGGCGCGGCCTACGAGCAGTACTTC	CASRFGGGAAYEQYF
few	TRBV28	TRBJ2-3	.	TGTGCCAGCAGTCCAGCCGAACTCGGGGGGCCTACGACAGATACGCAGTATTTT	CASSPAELGGPTTDTQYF
.	TRBV5-1	TRBJ2-2	.	TGCGCCAGCAGCGAGGCAGGGCGCAACACCGGGGAGCTGTTTTTT	CASSEAGRNTGELFF
.	TRBV15	TRBJ2-5	.	TGTGCCACCAGCAGAGATTTAACCGCCACCCAGTACTTC	CATSRDLTATQYF
.	TRBV19	TRBJ1-5	.	TGTGCCAGTAGCGGGGAGGGGCCGAGCAATCAGCCCCAGCATTTT	CASSGEGPSNQPQHF
.	TRBV6-5	TRBJ2-3	.	TGTGCCAGCAGGCCCTTTCTCCCCGGGGCAGATACGCAGTATTTT	CASRPFLPGADTQYF
.	TRBV7-2	TRBJ1-6	.	TGTGCCAGCAGCTATGGGACTTCACCCCTCCACTTT	CASSYGTSPLHF
.	TRBV11-2	TRBJ2-3	.	TGTGCCAGCAGCTTGCTAGTCCTCGGAGGAGGTAGCCTCACAGATACGCAGTATTTT	CASSLLVLGGGSLTDTQYF
.	TRBV1	TRBJ1-2	.	TGCACCAGCAGCCAGCCGGGGGGAGGCTACACCTTC	CTSSQPGGGYTF
.	TRBV2	TRBJ2-7	TRBD2	TGTGCCAGCAGCGACCGGGGGGGGCGGCTCGAGCAGTACTTC	CASSDRGGRLEQYF
few	TRBV28	TRBJ1-1	.	TGTGCCAGCAGTTTACCCCGCCCGATTGAAGCTTTCTTT	CASSLPRPIEAFF
once	TRBV9	TRBJ2-1	TRBD2	TGTGCCAGCAGCACCCTTACTAGCGGGAGAATCGATGAGCAGTTCTTC	CASSTLTSGRIDEQFF
.	TRBV5-4	TRBJ1-1	TRBD1	TGTGCCAGCAGCTCACCGGGACAGGGGCCCTTTATTGAAGCTTTCTTT	CASSSPGQGPFIEAFF
.	TRBV29-1	TRBJ1-5	TRBD1	TGCAGCGCCGGGACAGGGATATCCCAGCATTTT	CSAGTGISQHF
once	TRBV30	TRBJ2-7	TRBD1	TGTGCCTGGACTGTGACAGGGGAACCGGGCGAGCAGTACTTC	CAWTVTGEPGEQYF